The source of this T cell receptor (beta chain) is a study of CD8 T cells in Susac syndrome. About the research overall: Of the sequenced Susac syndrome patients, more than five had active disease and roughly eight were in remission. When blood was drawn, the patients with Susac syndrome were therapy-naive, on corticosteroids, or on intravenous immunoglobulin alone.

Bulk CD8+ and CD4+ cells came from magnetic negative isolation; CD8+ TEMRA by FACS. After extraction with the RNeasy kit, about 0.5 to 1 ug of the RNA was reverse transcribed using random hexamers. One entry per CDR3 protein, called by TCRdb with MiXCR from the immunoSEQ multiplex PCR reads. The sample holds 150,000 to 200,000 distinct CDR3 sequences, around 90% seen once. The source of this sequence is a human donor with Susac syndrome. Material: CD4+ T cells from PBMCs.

Written as DNA, the CDR3 is TGCGCCAGCAGCTTGACTTCCGGGACTAGGGGGAACACTGAAGCTTTCTTT. Its translation is CASSLTSGTRGNTEAFF. The rearrangement uses TRBV5-1 and TRBJ1-1; tentative D call: TRBD1 (5 bases). The CDR3 has 17 residues. V was trimmed by 1 base and J by 1 base, leaving 17 bases between them. CDR1 is SGHRS and CDR2 is YFSETQ in the germline V gene.